This T cell receptor (beta chain) was captured in a study of control samples from healthy donors and cancer patients. V shed 2 bases and J shed 7 bases, with 11 bases lying between them. The V gene's germline CDR1 is MRHNA and CDR2 SNTAGT. The CDR3 covers 13 residues. TCRdb keeps only in-frame clones here, not all; method: immunoSEQ multiplex PCR. Of around 150,000 clones in the sample, about nine tenths were seen once. The sequenced sample was blood. The TCR was taken from a man younger than 45 in good health. This chain links TRBV6-4 with TRBJ1-2, with D possibly TRBD1 on 6 matching bases. The CDR3 spells CASSDPGEAGYTF. The DNA for the CDR3 is TGTGCCAGCAGTGACCCAGGGGAGGCTGGCTACACCTTC.